This note documents a single TCR beta chain sequence. The data were obtained in a study of CD8 T cells in Susac syndrome. The V and J ends lost 3 bases and 8 bases respectively, with 14 bases between them. The CDR3 has 14 amino acids. Random hexamers were used to reverse transcribe the RNA input (about 0.45 to 1 ug). A single record per CDR3 protein comes from TCRdb applying MiXCR to the immunoSEQ multiplex PCR reads. There are fewer than 250,000 distinct CDR3 sequences in the sample; about 93% occur only once, and around 0.1% lies in the top ten. Sequenced: CD4+ T cells from PBMCs. This sequence was found in a human donor in good health. The rearrangement joins TRBV12-3 or TRBV12-4 to TRBJ2-1; D perhaps matches TRBD2 (5 bases). Written as DNA, the CDR3 is TGTGCCAGCAGTTTCAGTGCTAGCACCCATGAGCAGTTCTTC. It specifies CASSFSASTHEQFF.